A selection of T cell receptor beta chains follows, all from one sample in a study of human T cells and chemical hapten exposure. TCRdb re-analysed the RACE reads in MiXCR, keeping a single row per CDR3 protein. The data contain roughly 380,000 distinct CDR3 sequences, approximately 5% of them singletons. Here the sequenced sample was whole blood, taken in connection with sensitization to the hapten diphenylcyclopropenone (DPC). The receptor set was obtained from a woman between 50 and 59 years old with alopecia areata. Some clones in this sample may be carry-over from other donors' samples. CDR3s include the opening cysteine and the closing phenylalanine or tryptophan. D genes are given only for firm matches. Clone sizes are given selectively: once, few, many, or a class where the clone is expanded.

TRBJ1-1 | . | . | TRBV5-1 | CASSPAAVSPGTEAFF | TGCGCCAGCAGCCCGGCGGCAGTTTCCCCGGGTACTGAAGCTTTCTTT
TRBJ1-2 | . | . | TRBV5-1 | CASSAKTGYGYTF | TGCGCCAGCAGCGCAAAGACGGGGTATGGCTACACCTTC
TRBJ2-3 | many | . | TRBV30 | CACHSTDTQYF | TGTGCCTGCCATAGCACAGATACGCAGTATTTT
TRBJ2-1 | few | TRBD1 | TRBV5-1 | CASSSLQGREQFF | TGCGCCAGCAGCTCCTTACAGGGGCGAGAGCAGTTCTTC
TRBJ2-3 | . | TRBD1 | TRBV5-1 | CASSLGQGAADTQYF | TGCGCCAGCAGCTTGGGACAGGGAGCTGCAGATACGCAGTATTTT
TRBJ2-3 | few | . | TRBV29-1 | CSVDGSGAPLDTQYF | TGCAGCGTTGATGGTTCAGGAGCGCCCTTAGATACGCAGTATTTT
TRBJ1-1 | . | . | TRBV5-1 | CASSLAWQGNTEAFF | TGCGCCAGCAGCTTGGCCTGGCAGGGAAACACTGAAGCTTTCTTT
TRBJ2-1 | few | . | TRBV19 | CASSSRRQSDEQFF | TGTGCCAGTAGTTCCCGTCGTCAGTCCGATGAGCAGTTCTTC
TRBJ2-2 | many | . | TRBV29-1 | CSVRRTNTGELFF | TGCAGCGTTAGACGGACGAACACCGGGGAGCTGTTTTTT
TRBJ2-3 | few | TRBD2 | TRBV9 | CASSRLAASTDTQYF | TGTGCCAGCAGCCGACTAGCGGCTAGCACAGATACGCAGTATTTT
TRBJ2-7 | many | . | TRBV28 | CASSFHQMSSYEQYF | TGTGCCAGCAGTTTTCACCAGATGAGCTCCTACGAGCAGTACTTC
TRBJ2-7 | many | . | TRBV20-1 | CSARGRYEQYF | TGCAGTGCGAGGGGGAGGTACGAGCAGTACTTC
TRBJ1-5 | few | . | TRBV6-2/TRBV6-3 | CASSYSRAARGQPQHF | TGTGCCAGCAGTTACTCGCGGGCGGCCCGGGGGCAGCCCCAGCATTTT
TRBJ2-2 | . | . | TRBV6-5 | CASTRGVSVNTGELFF | TGTGCCAGCACCCGAGGGGTGAGCGTGAACACCGGGGAGCTGTTTTTT
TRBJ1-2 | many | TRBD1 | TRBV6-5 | CASTGQGHGYTF | TGTGCCAGCACCGGACAGGGCCATGGCTACACCTTC
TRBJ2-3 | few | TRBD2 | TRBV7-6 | CASSSPMTSVDRTDTQYF | TGTGCCAGCAGCTCCCCTATGACTAGCGTGGACCGCACAGATACGCAGTATTTT
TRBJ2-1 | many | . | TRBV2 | CARGYRYNEQFF | TGTGCCAGAGGCTACAGGTACAATGAGCAGTTCTTC
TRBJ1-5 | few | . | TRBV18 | CASSPKEGLSPQHF | TGTGCCAGCTCCCCTAAGGAGGGACTCTCGCCCCAGCATTTT
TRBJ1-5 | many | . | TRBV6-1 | CASSEEGYSNQPQHF | TGTGCCAGCAGTGAAGAGGGGTATAGCAATCAGCCCCAGCATTTT
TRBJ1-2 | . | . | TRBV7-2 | CASSLVQDYGYTF | TGTGCCAGCAGCTTAGTCCAGGATTATGGCTACACCTTC
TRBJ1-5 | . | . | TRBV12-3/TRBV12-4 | CASSKGTFNQPQHF | TGTGCCAGCAGCAAAGGGACCTTTAATCAGCCCCAGCATTTT
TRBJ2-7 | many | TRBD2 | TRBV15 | CATSRRTSSYEQYF | TGTGCCACCAGCAGGAGGACTAGCTCCTACGAGCAGTACTTC
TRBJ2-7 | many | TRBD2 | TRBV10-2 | CASSEGGGRYEQYF | TGCGCCAGCAGTGAAGGCGGGGGTCGCTACGAGCAGTACTTC
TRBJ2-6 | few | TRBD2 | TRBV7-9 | CASSLVWRTSKPGANVLTF | TGTGCCAGCAGCTTAGTATGGAGGACTAGCAAACCTGGGGCCAACGTCCTGACTTTC
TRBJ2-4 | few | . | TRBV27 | CASRQGEAAKNIQYF | TGTGCCAGCAGGCAAGGGGAGGCGGCCAAAAACATTCAGTACTTC
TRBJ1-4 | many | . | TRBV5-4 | CASSLAGRRNEKLFF | TGTGCCAGCAGCTTGGCGGGACGGAGGAATGAAAAACTGTTTTTT
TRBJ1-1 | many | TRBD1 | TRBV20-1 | CSAPRARQGVDTEAFF | TGCAGTGCTCCAAGGGCAAGACAGGGGGTGGACACTGAAGCTTTCTTT
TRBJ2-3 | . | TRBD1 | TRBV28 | CASRRKTGAGFADTQYF | TGTGCCAGCAGAAGAAAGACAGGGGCGGGGTTTGCAGATACGCAGTATTTT
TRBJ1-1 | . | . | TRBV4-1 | CASSQDSPWTEAFF | TGCGCCAGCAGCCAAGACAGCCCGTGGACTGAAGCTTTCTTT
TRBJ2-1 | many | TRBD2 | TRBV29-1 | CSVGLAGGLIF | TGCAGCGTAGGACTAGCGGGAGGTTTAATCTTC
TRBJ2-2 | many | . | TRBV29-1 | CSVIQGYTGELFF | TGCAGCGTTATACAAGGTTACACCGGGGAGCTGTTTTTT
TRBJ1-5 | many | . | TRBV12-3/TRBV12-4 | CASSLDGRNNQPQHF | TGTGCCAGCAGTTTAGACGGGAGGAACAATCAGCCCCAGCATTTT
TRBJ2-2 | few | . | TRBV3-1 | CASSQGLENTGELFF | TGTGCCAGCAGCCAAGGACTAGAAAACACCGGGGAGCTGTTTTTT
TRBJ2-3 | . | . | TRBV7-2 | CASSLGGPRTDTQYF | TGTGCCAGCAGCCTGGGCGGGCCCCGCACAGATACGCAGTATTTT
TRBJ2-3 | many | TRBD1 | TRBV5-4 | CASSLGTGGNTQYF | TGTGCCAGCAGCTTGGGAACAGGGGGTAATACGCAGTATTTT